The entry below gives a single T cell receptor beta chain sequence along with its context. These data originate in a study of radiotherapy plus CTLA-4 blockade in lung cancer. TCRdb's copy holds only in-frame clones and misses some; the assay was immunoSEQ multiplex PCR. The sample shows about 51,000 clones, around 79% of them seen only once. The study gave focal radiation plus ipilimumab CTLA-4 blockade to patients with chemo-refractory metastatic non-small-cell lung cancer. The V end lost 2 bases, the J end lost 7 bases, and 9 bases lay between the germline ends. Per germline, CDR1 MNHEY and CDR2 SVGAGI. This CDR3 is 13 amino acids long.

The chain couples TRBV6-5 to TRBJ2-1, with a weak D call TRBD1 (6 bases). The material was peripheral blood, obtained from a patient treated with radiotherapy plus ipilimumab. The receptor comes from a human donor with non-small cell lung cancer who had a complete response to radiotherapy plus ipilimumab. The CDR3 DNA is TGTGCCAGCAGTTACGAGGGGGAAAATGAGCAGTTCTTC. This encodes CASSYEGENEQFF.